This T cell receptor (beta chain) was identified during a study of beta chain features in type 1 diabetes. Study observations and caveats: VDJ junctions from patients with type 1 diabetes contained fewer insertions and more deletions. A greater similarity of naive, central memory and Treg TCRB repertoires was seen among patients than among healthy donors. Patients with Type 1 diabetes showed moderately but significantly shorter TCRB CDR3s in all four CD4+ subsets.

A remark on this clone: Its antigen is unidentified.

Since all of the isolated RNA was reverse transcribed, expressed TCRB transcripts were what got sequenced. The assay was immunoSEQ multiplex PCR, and TCRdb's table has in-frame clones only and misses some. Found here are about 260,000 clones, over 65% of them singletons; the top ten hold around 0.05%. V lost 7 bases and J lost 0, with 12 bases in between. CDR3 length: 13 residues. The germline gives CDR1 SQVTM, CDR2 ANQGSEA. Sequences were obtained from naive CD4+ T cells from blood. The source is a man under 40 in good health. V usage is TRBV29-1 and J usage is TRBJ1-1; D gene ambiguous. CDR3 in amino acids: CSADGSLNTEAFF. The CDR3 nucleotides are TGCAGCGCCGACGGCTCTCTGAACACTGAAGCTTTCTTT.